Described below is a single TCR beta chain sequence and its context. The antigen is not known. Profiling relied on immunoSEQ multiplex PCR, and the TCRdb table lists in-frame clones only, not all of them. The repertoire holds 120,000 to 150,000 clones, with 86% as singletons. CDR3 length: 11 residues. Germline assignment: CDR1 SNHLY and CDR2 FYNNEI. The V and J ends lost 6 bases and 6 bases respectively, with 9 bases between them. This entry comes from a study of cytomegalovirus exposure and HLA in healthy donors. Whole-study results and caveats: There were 150 to 200 TCR beta chains listed as cytomegalovirus-associated.

The sequencing sample was made of PBMCs. The J gene is TRBJ2-7, the V gene TRBV2, with D tentatively TRBD1 (6 bases). The origin of this receptor is a man aged 18 to 35 in good health and CMV-seronegative. The CDR3 here is CASSEDSEQYF. The DNA for the CDR3 is TGTGCCAGCAGCGAGGACAGCGAGCAGTACTTC.